The text below deals with one T cell receptor beta chain. Its antigen is unknown. Sequencing used immunoSEQ multiplex PCR; TCRdb keeps in-frame clones, though not all of them. The sample contains about 130,000 clones, 81% of which appear only once. Time point of the sample: blood 2 weeks post-SBRT. Treatment reported: 15 Gy SBRT to primary tumor, nephrectomy 4 weeks later. Blood was sampled at baseline, 2 weeks and 4 weeks after SBRT. The tumor was a clear cell renal cell carcinoma. The data are from a study of radiation and T cells in renal cell carcinoma. On the study more broadly: Nephrectomy followed 15 Gy stereotactic body radiation by 4 weeks.

The CDR3 loop spans 16 amino acids. The germline V gene has CDR1 SEHNR and CDR2 FQNEAQ (reference sequence). V dropped 6 bases and J dropped 0 bases, with 16 bases sitting between them. Study outcomes and limitations: Baseline intratumoral clonotype presence is unknown without pretreatment biopsies.

The TCR comes from a man over 45 with renal cell carcinoma. The chain joins TRBV7-9 to TRBJ2-3; D might be TRBD1 or TRBD2, each matching 5 bases. Specimen: blood, collected from a patient whose treatment included radiotherapy and nephrectomy. In DNA, the CDR3 is TGTGCCAGCAGGGTCACCGGGACCCACAGCACAGATACGCAGTATTTT. This codes for CASRVTGTHSTDTQYF.